The clone carrying this TCR beta chain occurred a few times. While infection was still active, Seattle patients were enrolled and then followed longitudinally. Germline V gene data show CDR1 as MNHEY and CDR2 as SVGEGT. CDR3 length: 14 amino acids. The V end lost 2 bases, the J end lost 1 base, and 8 bases lay between the germline ends. The repertoire was sequenced with immunoSEQ multiplex PCR; TCRdb's copy has only in-frame clones and lacks some. Of over 200,000 clones in the sample, 92% were seen once. This entry belongs to a study of blood T cell repertoires in COVID-19. This chain uses TRBV6-2 or TRBV6-3 with TRBJ1-1; D might be TRBD1 (6 bases). Specimen: peripheral blood. This TCR was recovered from a man aged 55 to 70 with COVID-19, enrolled during active disease. CDR3 sequence reads: CASSYLGANTEAFF. The CDR3 DNA is TGTGCCAGCAGTTACCTGGGGGCGAACACTGAAGCTTTCTTT.